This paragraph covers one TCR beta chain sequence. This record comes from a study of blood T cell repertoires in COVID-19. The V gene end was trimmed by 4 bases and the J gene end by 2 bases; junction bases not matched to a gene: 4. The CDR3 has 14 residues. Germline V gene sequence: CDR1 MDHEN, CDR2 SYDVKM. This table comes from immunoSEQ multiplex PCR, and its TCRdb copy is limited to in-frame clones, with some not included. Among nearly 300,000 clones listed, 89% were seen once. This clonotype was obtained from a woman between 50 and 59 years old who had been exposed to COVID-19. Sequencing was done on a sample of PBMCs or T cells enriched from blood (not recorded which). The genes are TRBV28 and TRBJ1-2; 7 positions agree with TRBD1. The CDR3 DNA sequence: TGTGCCAGCAGTTCCACAGGGGCCAACTATGGCTACACCTTC. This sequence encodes CASSSTGANYGYTF.